This entry features one TCR beta chain sequence. Its antigen is not known. These data are taken from a study of T cells in Graves' hyperthyroidism and ophthalmopathy. General study findings and limits: A 13 V-J model separated ophthalmopathy from stable hyperthyroidism.

Graves' hyperthyroidism showing no ophthalmopathy progression within 18 months was considered stable. Patients were aged 18 to 65, had disease duration under 2 months, and had newly diagnosed hyperthyroidism. Amplification yielded TCR beta CDR3 regions, with RNA transcripts as the source. First-round RT-PCR with HTBI primers amplified the TCR CDR3 region. TCRdb re-derived calls from the multiplex PCR reads in MiXCR, one entry per CDR3 protein. The table lists hundreds of thousands of distinct CDR3 sequences, roughly 15% of them singletons, with 3.8% in the top ten. Between the trimmed V and J ends, which lost 6 bases and 11 bases, there was a span of 40 bases. This CDR3 contains 21 residues. Germline CDR1 MDHEN, CDR2 SYDVKM.

The origin of this receptor is a woman in her twenties or thirties with Graves' hyperthyroidism. The sequencing sample was made of blood. The J gene is TRBJ1-4, the V gene TRBV28, with D maybe TRBD1 (6 bases). CDR3 nucleotides: TGTGCCAGCAGCCAACGAAAGGGGGTTGGGGGTGGGGGGCTCCAGAGCAGGAAACTGTTTTTT. Protein sequence: CASSQRKGVGGGGLQSRKLFF.